The source of this TCR beta chain is a study of cytomegalovirus exposure and HLA in healthy donors. Findings and caveats of the study: A few of the chains that were CMV-associated were confirmed in vitro to be specific for CMV antigens. First-cohort TCR clusters tended to co-occur in the roughly 120 validation repertoires, a later analysis found.

A remark on this clone: The target antigen is unknown.

Profiled with immunoSEQ multiplex PCR; TCRdb holds only in-frame clones, not every one. The sample records about 350,000 clones, around 90% being singletons. Germline V gene sequence: CDR1 SGHNT, CDR2 YYREEE (reference sequence). The V segment lost 5 bases and the J segment 2 bases; nucleotides outside the gene matches: 7. The CDR3 length is 15 residues. The source of this sequence is a woman in her 30s in good health and CMV-seropositive. The V gene is TRBV5-4, the J gene TRBJ1-2; 9 nucleotides match TRBD1. Sequenced sample: PBMCs. CDR3 region: CASRLLGQGNYGYTF. The CDR3 DNA sequence: TGTGCCAGCAGATTATTGGGACAGGGCAACTATGGCTACACCTTC.